What follows are 18 T cell receptor beta chains derived from one specimen sequenced in a study of blood T cell repertoires in COVID-19. TCRdb keeps only in-frame clones here, not all; method: immunoSEQ multiplex PCR. The sample includes about 140,000 clones, about 83% of them seen just once. Material for sequencing was peripheral blood. The source is a man between 25 and 39 years old with COVID-19, enrolled during active disease.

The rearrangement links TRBV18 to TRBJ1-1; 9 bases are shared with TRBD1. CDR1 is KGHSH, CDR2 LQKENI, per germline. With 4 bases clipped from V and 12 bases from J, the junction kept 6 bases outside the gene matches. This CDR3 is built from 12 residues. In DNA form, the CDR3 reads TGTGCCAGCTCACAGGGACAGGGAGAACCTTTCTTT. This translates into CASSQGQGEPFF.

The V and J genes are TRBV28 and TRBJ1-1, with D perhaps TRBD1 (5 bases). V was clipped by 3 bases and J by 3 bases, with 14 bases between them. CDR3 length: 15 amino acids. Germline CDR1 reads MDHEN; CDR2 reads SYDVKM. Here the CDR3 reads CASSFQGRGDTEAFF. CDR3 DNA: TGTGCCAGCAGTTTCCAGGGTCGAGGTGACACTGAAGCTTTCTTT.

The chain recombines TRBV5-1 with TRBJ2-1; TRBD2 matches 13 bases. Germline lookup yields CDR1 SGHRS and CDR2 YFSETQ. This CDR3 has 15 residues. With 4 bases clipped from V and 5 bases from J, the junction kept 3 bases outside the gene matches. CDR3 DNA: TGCGCCAGCAGCCAGGGACTAGCGGGACACAATGAGCAGTTCTTC. Translating gives CASSQGLAGHNEQFF.

This chain links TRBV11-2 with TRBJ2-1, with 8 bases fitting TRBD2. CDR1 is SGHAT, CDR2 FQNNGV, per germline. Germline trimming cut 6 bases from V and 10 bases from J; bases unmatched to any gene: 14. There are 15 residues in the CDR3. Written as DNA, the CDR3 is TGTGCCAGCAGTTCTCTTAAGGGCTTAGCGGGAGAGCAGTTCTTC. Translated, it gives CASSSLKGLAGEQFF. Complete variable domain (other parts from reference TRBV11-2 and TRBJ2-1): EAGVAQSPRYKIIEKRQSVAFWCNPISGHATLYWYQQILGQGPKLLIQFQNNGVVDDSQLPKDRFSAERLKGVDSTLKIQPAKLEDSAVYLCASSSLKGLAGEQFFGPGTRLTVL.

The V and J genes are TRBV5-1 and TRBJ2-2; possible D gene TRBD1, 6 bases. Germline CDR1 reads SGHRS; CDR2 reads YFSETQ. The ends were cut back, 0 bases at V and 1 base at J, with 7 bases in the middle. CDR3 size: 15 residues. The CDR3 bases are TGCGCCAGCAGCTTGGAACAGGGGAACACCGGGGAGCTGTTTTTT. This encodes CASSLEQGNTGELFF.

This chain connects TRBV5-1 to TRBJ1-3; 8 bases are shared with TRBD1. The CDR3 is 17 amino acids. Germline assignment: CDR1 SGHRS and CDR2 YFSETQ. V lost 0 bases, J lost 0 bases, and 5 bases stayed unmatched. The CDR3 DNA reads TGCGCCAGCAGCTTGGTATGGACAGGGAGCTCTGGAAACACCATATATTTT. Translation: CASSLVWTGSSGNTIYF.

The chain links TRBV11-2 to TRBJ2-2; TRBD1 agrees at 8 bases. Germline-derived CDR1 and CDR2 are SGHAT and FQNNGV. This CDR3 is built from 12 residues. Trimming took 7 bases from V and 6 from J; bases not matched to a gene: 1. The CDR3 spells CASTGGAGELFF. DNA for the CDR3: TGTGCCAGCACAGGGGGCGCCGGGGAGCTGTTTTTT.

DNA for the CDR3: TGTGCCAGCAGGAGGGGGCGGTTGAACAATGAGCAGTTCTTC. Amino acids: CASRRGRLNNEQFF. The rearrangement joins TRBV28 to TRBJ2-1; 7 nucleotides align to TRBD1. The CDR3 consists of 14 residues. The V gene end was trimmed by 6 bases and the J gene end by 5 bases; junction bases not matched to a gene: 7. CDR1 is MDHEN, CDR2 SYDVKM, per germline.

The chain has TRBV5-1 and TRBJ2-2; a possible D gene is TRBD1 (5 bases). V shed 8 bases and J shed 2 bases, with 16 bases lying between them. Per the germline V gene, CDR1 is SGHRS and CDR2 is YFSETQ. The CDR3 runs 15 residues. This CDR3 is CASRLLGANTGELFF. CDR3 nucleotide sequence: TGCGCCAGTCGCCTGCTAGGGGCTAACACCGGGGAGCTGTTTTTT.

The V and J genes are TRBV27 and TRBJ1-2; 8 bases line up with TRBD1. This CDR3 region has 16 residues. V lost 5 bases, J lost 5 bases, and 13 bases stayed unmatched. Germline CDR1 reads MNHEY; CDR2 reads SMNVEV (reference sequence). The CDR3 sequence: CASSPSRQGRGYGYTF. CDR3 DNA sequence: TGTGCCAGCAGTCCTTCACGACAGGGGAGAGGGTATGGCTACACCTTC.

V usage is TRBV7-3 and J usage is TRBJ2-4, with no clear D. Germline values: CDR1 SGHTA, CDR2 FQGTGA. Between the trimmed V and J ends, which lost 2 bases and 6 bases, there was a span of 8 bases. The CDR3 totals 13 residues. Here the CDR3 DNA reads TGTGCCAGCAGCTTAGGCCCAAGAAACATTCAGTACTTC. This encodes CASSLGPRNIQYF. Filled out from reference TRBV7-3 and TRBJ2-4, the complete variable domain reads GAGVSQTPSNKVTEKGKYVELRCDPISGHTALYWYRQSLGQGPEFLIYFQGTGAADDSGLPNDRFFAVRPEGSVSTLKIQRTERGDSAVYLCASSLGPRNIQYFGAGTRLSVL.

The chain links TRBV7-9 to TRBJ2-5; 10 bases line up with TRBD1. The CDR3 is made up of 14 amino acids. Germline V gives CDR1 SEHNR, CDR2 FQNEAQ (reference sequence). After removal of 4 bases from V and 8 bases from J, the junction contained 7 bases not matched to a gene. The CDR3 DNA is TGTGCCAGCAGCTCGACAGGGGGCAGAGAAACCCAGTACTTC. Translating gives CASSSTGGRETQYF.

The chain is built from TRBV7-9 and TRBJ2-2; D perhaps matches TRBD2 (5 bases). V lost 1 base, J lost 5 bases, and 11 bases lay in between. The CDR3 runs 15 residues. Germline-derived CDR1 and CDR2 are SEHNR and FQNEAQ (reference sequence). CDR3 residues: CASSLGSGDTGELFF. Here the CDR3 DNA reads TGTGCCAGCAGCTTAGGGAGCGGTGATACCGGGGAGCTGTTTTTT.

The V call is TRBV6-2 or TRBV6-3, the J call TRBJ2-7; 10 bases are shared with TRBD2. With V trimmed by 7 bases and J by 6 bases, 15 bases remained unmatched. Germline loops: CDR1 MNHEY, CDR2 SVGEGT. The CDR3 runs to 16 residues. The CDR3 DNA is TGTGCCAGCATCCCCCGGGATGGACTAGCGGCTTCCGAGCAGTACTTC. Residues: CASIPRDGLAASEQYF.

This chain links TRBV30 with TRBJ1-3, with D perhaps matching TRBD1 (6 bases). CDR1 is GTSNPN, CDR2 SVGIG, per germline (reference sequence). This CDR3 is built from 16 residues. Deletions cut 4 bases from V and 2 bases from J, with 18 bases between. The CDR3 protein is CAWTRGGGQAGNTIYF. In DNA form, the CDR3 reads TGTGCCTGGACCCGAGGCGGGGGGCAGGCTGGAAACACCATATATTTT.

V is TRBV6-5 and J is TRBJ1-4; TRBD1 aligns across 7 bases. Trimming took 3 bases from V and 2 from J; bases not matched to a gene: 6. There are 16 residues in the CDR3. From germline, CDR1 is MNHEY and CDR2 SVGAGI. The CDR3 region is CASSYKRGHTNEKLFF. In DNA, the CDR3 is TGTGCCAGCAGTTATAAAAGGGGGCATACTAATGAAAAACTGTTTTTT.

V usage is TRBV7-8 and J usage is TRBJ2-2; TRBD2 aligns across 12 bases. Germline trimming cut 8 bases from V and 3 bases from J; bases unmatched to any gene: 4. This CDR3 spans 15 amino acids. The germline V gene encodes CDR1 SGHVS and CDR2 FQNEAQ. CDR3 protein: CASLTSGRDTGELFF. CDR3 nucleotides: TGTGCCAGCCTGACTAGCGGGAGAGACACCGGGGAGCTGTTTTTT.

The gene calls are TRBV5-6 and TRBJ1-6, with 9 bases fitting TRBD1. The CDR3 has 14 residues. V was pared by 5 bases and J by 12 bases, with 9 bases of the junction left unmatched. The germline V gene encodes CDR1 SGHDT and CDR2 YYEEEE. The CDR3, as DNA: TGTGCCAGCAGACTGAGGGACAGGGAAAAACCCCTCCACTTT. It encodes CASRLRDREKPLHF.